The 17 T cell receptor beta chains below all came from one sample that was sequenced in a study of cytomegalovirus exposure and HLA in healthy donors. Here immunoSEQ multiplex PCR was the method, and the copy in TCRdb shows in-frame clones only, minus some. The sample lists 78,000 or so clones, around 96% occurring once. Sequenced: PBMCs. The receptors originated from a man aged 18 to 29 in good health and CMV-seropositive.

The chain employs TRBV4-1 and TRBJ2-7, with TRBD2 matching over 12 bases. Trimming at V came to 4 bases and at J to 5 bases, leaving 6 bases not matched to a gene. This CDR3 is 15 amino acids long. CDR1 MGHRA and CDR2 YSYEKL come from the germline V gene. CDR3 residues: CASSRTTSGSHEQYF. CDR3 nucleotide sequence: TGCGCCAGCAGCCGCACGACTAGCGGGAGCCACGAGCAGTACTTC.

This chain uses TRBV5-1 with TRBJ2-7; 14 positions agree with TRBD2. This CDR3 has 15 residues. Trimming at V came to 4 bases and at J to 3 bases, leaving 3 bases not matched to a gene. The germline CDR1 and CDR2 sequences are SGHRS and YFSETQ. The CDR3 nucleotides are TGCGCCAGCAGCAGGGGACTAGCGGGAGACTACGAGCAGTACTTC. Residues: CASSRGLAGDYEQYF.

The chain recombines TRBV5-5 with TRBJ2-7; D is possibly TRBD1 (5 bases). Germline values: CDR1 SGHKS, CDR2 YYEKEE (reference sequence). This CDR3 spans 16 amino acids. Deletions cut 3 bases from V and 4 bases from J, with 20 bases between. This CDR3 reads CASSSGFPGFGYEQYF. The CDR3 DNA sequence: TGTGCCAGCAGCTCGGGCTTTCCAGGGTTTGGTTACGAGCAGTACTTC.

This chain links TRBV10-2 with TRBJ2-1, with 11 bases lining up with TRBD2. V was pared by 3 bases and J by 5 bases, with 3 bases of the junction left unmatched. The CDR3 length is 15 residues. The germline V gene has CDR1 WSHSY and CDR2 SAAADI. In DNA, the CDR3 is TGCGCCAGCAGTGACAGGACTAGCGGGCACAATGAGCAGTTCTTC. As protein: CASSDRTSGHNEQFF.

This clone was detected once. The chain uses TRBV28 and TRBJ1-3, with D possibly matching TRBD1 (6 bases). The CDR3 is 18 amino acids. V was clipped by 5 bases and J by 0 bases, with 20 bases between them. Germline V gives CDR1 MDHEN, CDR2 SYDVKM. This CDR3 is CASSLYALTGSSGNTIYF. The CDR3 coding sequence is TGTGCCAGCAGTCTCTACGCGCTAACAGGGAGCTCTGGAAACACCATATATTTT.

The chain carries TRBV15 and TRBJ2-3, with TRBD2 identical over 9 bases. CDR3 size: 15 residues. The ends lost 6 bases at V and 2 bases at J; junction bases unmatched: 6. Germline CDR1 reads LNHNV; CDR2 reads YYDKDF (reference sequence). Here the CDR3 reads CATSAGTSHTDTQYF. CDR3 DNA: TGTGCCACCAGTGCCGGGACTAGCCACACAGATACGCAGTATTTT.

This chain links TRBV15 with TRBJ1-2, with D possibly matching TRBD1 (6 bases). The V end was cut by 4 bases, the J end by 3 bases, with 18 bases between. Germline assignment: CDR1 LNHNV and CDR2 YYDKDF (reference sequence). The CDR3 has 16 amino acids. In DNA, the CDR3 is TGTGCCACCAGCAACCGTCCCCGCAGGGGCTACTATGGCTACACCTTC. This codes for CATSNRPRRGYYGYTF.

The gene calls are TRBV7-9 and TRBJ1-2; TRBD1 matches 12 bases. The germline gives CDR1 SEHNR, CDR2 FQNEAQ (reference sequence). This CDR3 is 14 amino acids long. V shed 5 bases and J 6 bases; nucleotides not matched to a gene: 4. The CDR3, as DNA: TGTGCCAGCAGCCCGGGGGACAGGGGGCATGGCTACACCTTC. Its translation is CASSPGDRGHGYTF.

This chain links TRBV18 with TRBJ1-3, with 11 bases lining up with TRBD1. Germline V gives CDR1 KGHSH, CDR2 LQKENI. The CDR3 sequence is 16 residues long. V was clipped by 4 bases and J by 4 bases; unmatched bases: 6. The CDR3 region has the DNA TGTGCCAGCTCACGCGGACAGGGGGCAAACGGAAACACCATATATTTT. This sequence encodes CASSRGQGANGNTIYF.

The rearrangement uses TRBV19 and TRBJ2-5, with D possibly TRBD2 on 6 matching bases. CDR3 length: 13 amino acids. V lost 5 bases and J 5 bases, leaving 12 bases between the germline ends. Germline CDR1 reads LNHDA; CDR2 reads SQIVND (reference sequence). The CDR3 DNA sequence: TGTGCCAGTAGTCCGCCGGGGGAGGAGACCCAGTACTTC. Encoded protein: CASSPPGEETQYF.

Only one count was recorded for this clone. V usage is TRBV30 and J usage is TRBJ1-3, with unresolved D. V was shortened by 5 bases and J by 0 bases, with 8 bases between the two germline ends. Germline lookup yields CDR1 GTSNPN and CDR2 SVGIG (reference sequence). The CDR3 consists of 13 residues. The DNA of the CDR3 is TGTGCCTGGGAGACACTCTCTGGAAACACCATATATTTT. Translated: CAWETLSGNTIYF.

The V and J genes are TRBV7-8 and TRBJ2-1; the D is unclear. From germline, CDR1 is SGHVS and CDR2 FQNEAQ. Deletions cut 8 bases from V and 7 bases from J, with 6 bases between. The CDR3 contains 10 residues. CDR3 loop: CASSGNEQFF. Written as DNA, the CDR3 is TGTGCCAGCTCAGGTAATGAGCAGTTCTTC.

The rearrangement links TRBV9 to TRBJ2-7, with 7 positions matching TRBD2. This CDR3 has 17 amino acids. V was pared by 0 bases and J by 4 bases, with 13 bases of the junction left unmatched. Germline V gene data show CDR1 as SGDLS and CDR2 as YYNGEE. The CDR3 region is CASSVAGEGLSKYEQYF. The CDR3 DNA is TGTGCCAGCAGCGTAGCTGGGGAGGGATTATCTAAATACGAGCAGTACTTC.

The chain couples TRBV28 to TRBJ2-5, with unresolved D. V was clipped by 9 bases and J by 4 bases, with 12 bases between them. The CDR3 has 12 residues. Germline V gene data show CDR1 as MDHEN and CDR2 as SYDVKM. The CDR3 nucleotides read TGTGCCAGGACGACTGGAGCAGAGACCCAGTACTTC. Protein: CARTTGAETQYF.

The chain combines TRBV5-4 with TRBJ2-7, with 7 positions matching TRBD2. This CDR3 is built from 16 residues. CDR1 SGHNT and CDR2 YYREEE come from the germline V gene (reference sequence). Losses at the gene ends were 0 bases for V and 2 bases for J; bases not matched to a gene: 8. CDR3 in amino acids: CASSLGLRELAYEQYF. The CDR3 DNA reads as TGTGCCAGCAGCTTGGGTTTGCGGGAGCTCGCCTACGAGCAGTACTTC.

This clone has just a few counts. The CDR3 region is CASSPQRGTEAFF. As DNA, the CDR3 is TGTGCCAGCAGCCCCCAAAGGGGGACTGAAGCTTTCTTT. J is TRBJ1-1 and V is TRBV14; D perhaps matches TRBD1 (6 bases). Germline lookup yields CDR1 SGHDN and CDR2 FVKESK. Trimming removed 4 bases at V and 5 bases at J, with 11 bases between. The CDR3 totals 13 residues.

This sequence joins TRBV5-8 and TRBJ2-1; tentative D call: TRBD2 (6 bases). V was shortened by 2 bases and J by 2 bases, with 11 bases between the two germline ends. The germline gives CDR1 SGHTS, CDR2 YDEGEE. The CDR3 consists of 15 residues. CDR3 amino acids: CASSFEERAYNEQFF. CDR3 nucleotides: TGTGCCAGCAGCTTCGAAGAGCGGGCCTACAATGAGCAGTTCTTC.